This T cell receptor (beta chain) was retrieved from a study of CXCR3-negative and CXCR3-positive naive CD8 T cells. Study-level information: Overall TRB read output was 110 million to 150 million, and each library contained about 1.5 +/- 0.3 million reads.

Regarding the study as a whole: Across naive subsets, surface CD5 expression was comparable, and TCR strength was inferred from properties of the TRB CDR3. When CXCR3-positive naive cells were set against CXCR3-negative naive cells, the former had more hydrophobic TRB CDR3s. The study found CXCR3 expression partially decreased after cryopreservation and ran most assays on fresh PBMCs.

Carrying UMI labels, the TRB cDNA libraries were prepared through 5' RACE. No DNA is given; TCRdb re-called the 5' RACE reads and lists each CDR3 protein once. The sample totals about 89,000 distinct CDR3 sequences. In germline, CDR1 is LGHNA, CDR2 YSLEER. The CDR3 runs to 13 residues. Regarding this clonotype: What it binds is not known.

This sequence was found in a human donor in good health. Some clones in this sample may be carry-over from other donors' samples. Sequencing input: naive CXCR3+ CD8+ T cells from blood. The subset: CD45RO-CCR7+CD27+CD95- naive CD8+ T cells expressing CXCR3 (TNR3+). V and J are TRBV4-3 and TRBJ2-7; the D gene TCRdb calls, TRBD1, cannot be checked with no DNA. CDR3 loop: CASSRDRSYEQYF.